A single sample is the source of the 5 T cell receptor beta chains below, sequenced in a study of response to subunit inactivated influenza vaccine. TCRdb reprocessed the RT-PCR reads with MiXCR, giving one entry per CDR3 protein. Among 800,000 to 1,000,000 distinct CDR3 sequences listed, around 20% were seen once. This specimen was PBMCs from blood, taken roughly 5 days after vaccination. Receptor source: a man aged 45-60 years who received an inactivated influenza vaccine.

This rearrangement joins TRBV20-1 to TRBJ2-2; a possible D gene is TRBD1 (7 bases). CDR1 and CDR2 (germline): DFQATT, SNEGSKA (reference sequence). Trimming stripped 1 base from V and 0 bases from J, with 12 bases between. The CDR3 runs 16 residues. CDR3 residues: CSARGGGQANTGELFF. For the CDR3, the DNA is TGCAGTGCTAGAGGGGGAGGACAGGCGAACACCGGGGAGCTGTTTTTT.

This clonotype came up a few times. The chain employs TRBV4-3 and TRBJ2-3, with D perhaps matching TRBD1 or TRBD2 (5 bases each). V lost 3 bases and J 3 bases, leaving 25 bases between the germline ends. This CDR3 has 19 amino acids. Germline CDR1 is LGHNA and CDR2 is YSLEER. CDR3 in amino acids: CASSHRPWDHRGGTDTQYF. The CDR3 DNA follows: TGCGCCAGCAGCCATAGACCATGGGACCACAGAGGTGGAACAGATACGCAGTATTTT.

The rearrangement links TRBV6-1 to TRBJ2-1; 7 bases agree with TRBD2. The CDR3 consists of 15 residues. Germline V CDR1 and CDR2: MNHNS, SASEGT. V gave up 2 bases and J gave up 8 bases; unmatched junction bases: 9. DNA for the CDR3: TGTGCCAGCAGTGAATTCGGGGACTATTTCCATGAGCAGTTCTTC. Its protein product is CASSEFGDYFHEQFF.

Only a few counts were recorded for this clonotype. V gene TRBV12-3 or TRBV12-4 combines with J gene TRBJ1-2, with TRBD1 identical over 7 bases. The CDR3 is made up of 16 amino acids. Trimming took 6 bases from V and 0 from J; bases not matched to a gene: 10. The CDR3 reads CASRRQGSGSNYGYTF. In DNA, the CDR3 is TGTGCCAGCAGGAGACAGGGATCAGGATCTAACTATGGCTACACCTTC.

The chain joins TRBV7-9 to TRBJ1-1; D is ambiguous. CDR1 and CDR2 from the germline V gene are SEHNR and FQNEAQ (reference sequence). The CDR3 runs to 13 residues. V lost 3 bases and J 0 bases, leaving 5 bases between the germline ends. The CDR3 DNA sequence: TGTGCCAGCAGCTTTTTGGTGAACACTGAAGCTTTCTTT. It is translated as CASSFLVNTEAFF.